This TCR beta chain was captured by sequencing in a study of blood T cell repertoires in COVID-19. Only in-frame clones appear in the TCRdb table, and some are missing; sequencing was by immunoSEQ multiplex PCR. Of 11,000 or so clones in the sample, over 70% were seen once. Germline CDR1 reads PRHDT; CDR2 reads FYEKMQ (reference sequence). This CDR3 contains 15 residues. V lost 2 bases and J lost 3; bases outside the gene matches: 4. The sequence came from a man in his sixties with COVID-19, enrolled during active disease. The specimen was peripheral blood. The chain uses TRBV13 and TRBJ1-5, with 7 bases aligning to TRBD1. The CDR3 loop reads CASSLRGHDNQPQHF. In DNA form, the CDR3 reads TGTGCCAGCAGCTTAAGGGGGCATGACAATCAGCCCCAGCATTTT.